A single sample is the source of the 19 T cell receptor beta chains below, sequenced in a study of Tregs in tolerant kidney transplant recipients. Generated by immunoSEQ multiplex PCR, the TCRdb table keeps only in-frame clones and is missing some. The sample has 240,000 or so clones; about four fifths are singletons. The sequenced sample was CD4+ T cells from blood. The receptors shown here come from a human donor in good health.

The chain links TRBV5-8 to TRBJ2-7, with 7 nucleotides matching TRBD2. Germline CDR1 is SGHTS and CDR2 is YDEGEE. After removal of 0 bases from V and 7 bases from J, the junction contained 10 bases not matched to a gene. This CDR3 has 15 residues. The CDR3 spells CASSLAKGRAREQYF. The CDR3, as DNA: TGTGCCAGCAGCTTGGCCAAAGGGAGGGCCAGGGAGCAGTACTTC.

This clone is a singleton in its sample. The CDR3 nucleotides read TGCGCCAGCAGCTTGGCTGTGATTAGCACAGATACGCAGTATTTT. Its translation: CASSLAVISTDTQYF. The chain employs TRBV5-1 and TRBJ2-3; no clear D gene. The length of the CDR3 is 15 residues. The V and J ends lost 0 bases and 0 bases respectively, with 8 bases between them. From germline, CDR1 is SGHRS and CDR2 YFSETQ.

The chain carries TRBV10-3 and TRBJ2-7, with 9 bases identical to TRBD2. CDR3 size: 15 residues. CDR1 ENHRY and CDR2 SYGVKD come from the germline V gene. The ends lost 3 bases at V and 0 bases at J; junction bases unmatched: 3. The CDR3 is CAISEVAGASYEQYF. The CDR3 nucleotides are TGTGCCATCAGTGAAGTAGCGGGGGCCTCCTACGAGCAGTACTTC.

The chain links TRBV5-4 to TRBJ2-7; tentative D call: TRBD2 (7 bases). V was trimmed by 5 bases and J by 4 bases, leaving 22 bases between them. Germline-derived CDR1 and CDR2 are SGHNT and YYREEE (reference sequence). This CDR3 comprises 16 residues. The CDR3 sequence: CASSYTSLRGAYEQYF. The CDR3 DNA follows: TGTGCCAGCAGTTATACGTCCCTCCGGGGGGCTTACGAGCAGTACTTC.

The chain employs TRBV7-9 and TRBJ1-2, with D hard to call. The CDR3 has 13 amino acids. From germline, CDR1 is SEHNR and CDR2 FQNEAQ (reference sequence). The V and J ends lost 4 bases and 8 bases respectively, with 14 bases between them. CDR3: CASSSLGPFGYTF. The CDR3 DNA reads as TGTGCCAGCAGCTCTCTGGGTCCATTCGGCTACACCTTC.

The J gene is TRBJ1-1, the V gene TRBV9; weak D call: TRBD1 (6 bases). CDR3 length: 14 residues. Germline lookup yields CDR1 SGDLS and CDR2 YYNGEE. V gave up 5 bases and J gave up 7 bases, with 18 bases separating them. CDR3 amino acids: CASRPQGEYGEAFF. Written as DNA, the CDR3 is TGTGCCAGCAGGCCACAGGGAGAGTATGGTGAAGCTTTCTTT. Based on the CDR3 plus reference TRBV9 and TRBJ1-1, the full variable domain is DSGVTQTPKHLITATGQRVTLRCSPRSGDLSVYWYQQSLDQGLQFLIQYYNGEERAKGNILERFSAQQFPDLHSELNLSSLELGDSALYFCASRPQGEYGEAFFGQGTRLTVV.

This chain connects TRBV7-9 to TRBJ1-2; 7 bases are a match to TRBD1. Germline V gene data show CDR1 as SEHNR and CDR2 as FQNEAQ (reference sequence). Trimming cost V 4 bases and J 12 bases; bases outside gene matches: 8. The CDR3 totals 12 residues. CDR3 nucleotide sequence: TGTGCCAGCAGCTCCCCCGGACAGGAGGACACCTTC. The encoded protein is CASSSPGQEDTF.

This rearrangement joins TRBV4-2 to TRBJ1-1; D unresolved. V was cut by 0 bases and J by 6 bases, with 11 bases left in between. The CDR3 extends over 14 amino acids. Germline V gene data show CDR1 as LGHNA and CDR2 as YNFKEQ. CDR3 sequence (DNA): TGTGCCAGCAGCCAAGATTCTAGAGTTTCTGAAGCTTTCTTT. It codes for CASSQDSRVSEAFF.

The CDR3 protein is CASRVLAGVTGELFF. In nucleotides, the CDR3 is TGCGCCAGCAGAGTTCTAGCGGGGGTAACCGGGGAGCTGTTTTTT. V is TRBV5-1 and J is TRBJ2-2, with 10 nucleotides matching TRBD2. The CDR3 contains 15 residues. CDR1 is SGHRS and CDR2 is YFSETQ in the germline V gene. With 5 bases clipped from V and 5 bases from J, the junction kept 6 bases outside the gene matches.

CDR3 loop: CSATQGMNTEAFF. The DNA for the CDR3 is TGCAGCGCGACCCAGGGGATGAACACTGAAGCTTTCTTT. V usage is TRBV29-1 and J usage is TRBJ1-1, with a tentative D call TRBD1 (6 bases). This CDR3 is 13 amino acids long. Deletions cut 7 bases from V and 0 bases from J, with 12 bases between. Germline CDR1 SQVTM, CDR2 ANQGSEA.

This clone was seen a few times. The rearrangement links TRBV7-8 to TRBJ2-5; D gene uncertain. Trimming removed 0 bases from V and 7 bases from J, with 12 bases in between. The CDR3 sequence is 14 residues long. Looked up from germline, CDR1 is SGHVS and CDR2 is FQNEAQ. CDR3 in DNA: TGTGCCAGCAGCTTAGCACGGTCCCCGGGGACCCAGTACTTC. The encoded protein is CASSLARSPGTQYF.

This chain uses TRBV18 with TRBJ2-7, with D unclear. V was trimmed by 3 bases and J by 5 bases, leaving 11 bases between them. This CDR3 comprises 13 residues. The germline gives CDR1 KGHSH, CDR2 LQKENI. The CDR3 loop is CASSPLESHEQYF. The CDR3 DNA reads as TGTGCCAGCTCACCGCTCGAATCCCACGAGCAGTACTTC.

V gene TRBV29-1 combines with J gene TRBJ1-3, with D unclear. Trimming stripped 7 bases from V and 0 bases from J, with 10 bases between. This CDR3 comprises 13 residues. Germline CDR1 SQVTM, CDR2 ANQGSEA. CDR3 loop: CSARADSGNTIYF. The CDR3 coding sequence is TGCAGCGCCCGGGCAGACTCTGGAAACACCATATATTTT.

This clone has only one observation. The chain has TRBV5-6 and TRBJ1-3, with unresolved D. The germline V gene encodes CDR1 SGHDT and CDR2 YYEEEE. With 3 bases removed from V and 7 bases from J, the gap between germline ends came to 23 bases. The CDR3 totals 17 residues. Written as DNA, the CDR3 is TGTGCCAGCAGCTCCTTTCGGGCAGGCAACGCCCTTAACACCATATATTTT. Protein: CASSSFRAGNALNTIYF. The full variable domain, completed using reference TRBV5-6 and TRBJ1-3, is DAGVTQSPTHLIKTRGQQVTLRCSPKSGHDTVSWYQQALGQGPQFIFQYYEEEERQRGNFPDRFSGHQFPNYSSELNVNALLLGDSALYLCASSSFRAGNALNTIYFGEGSWLTVV.

CDR3 nucleotide sequence: TGTGCCAGCAGTGTAGCCGGGACAGGGTTCGAGCAGTACTTC. Protein product: CASSVAGTGFEQYF. The chain carries TRBV6-1 and TRBJ2-7, with 9 bases fitting TRBD1. The ends lost 4 bases at V and 6 bases at J; junction bases unmatched: 7. Germline loops: CDR1 MNHNS, CDR2 SASEGT. The CDR3 runs 14 residues.

The chain links TRBV18 to TRBJ2-5; TRBD2 is a possible D gene (5 bases). CDR1 KGHSH and CDR2 LQKENI come from the germline V gene. This CDR3 spans 14 amino acids. Trimming took off 1 base at V and 3 bases at J, with 9 bases between the two ends. The CDR3 DNA reads as TGTGCCAGCTCACCACGAAGGACTGAAGAGACCCAGTACTTC. Its translation is CASSPRRTEETQYF.

J is TRBJ2-5 and V is TRBV18, with 10 bases identical to TRBD1. There are 15 residues in the CDR3. Germline V gene data show CDR1 as KGHSH and CDR2 as LQKENI. Losses at the gene ends were 1 base for V and 4 bases for J; bases not matched to a gene: 3. The CDR3 here is CASSPLGTGVETQYF. CDR3 DNA sequence: TGTGCCAGCTCACCACTCGGGACAGGGGTAGAGACCCAGTACTTC. Variable domain in full (rest from reference TRBV18 and TRBJ2-5): NAGVMQNPRHLVRRRGQEARLRCSPMKGHSHVYWYRQLPEEGLKFMVYLQKENIIDESGMPKERFSAEFPKEGPSILRIQQVVRGDSAAYFCASSPLGTGVETQYFGPGTRLLVL.

The V and J genes are TRBV6-5 and TRBJ2-5, with TRBD2 matching over 7 bases. The CDR3 is 15 amino acids. V trimming: 6 bases; J trimming: 1 base; junction bases outside the gene matches: 8. CDR1 is MNHEY, CDR2 SVGAGI, per germline. CDR3: CASRRSTSAQETQYF. The CDR3, as DNA: TGTGCCAGCAGACGATCAACTAGCGCCCAAGAGACCCAGTACTTC.

V is TRBV4-2 and J is TRBJ1-5, with no clear D. The CDR3 sequence is 14 residues long. Germline V gene sequence: CDR1 LGHNA, CDR2 YNFKEQ. The V end lost 5 bases, the J end lost 0 bases, and 8 bases lay between the germline ends. CDR3 region: CASSTDYSNQPQHF. For the CDR3, the DNA is TGTGCCAGCAGCACGGATTATAGCAATCAGCCCCAGCATTTT.